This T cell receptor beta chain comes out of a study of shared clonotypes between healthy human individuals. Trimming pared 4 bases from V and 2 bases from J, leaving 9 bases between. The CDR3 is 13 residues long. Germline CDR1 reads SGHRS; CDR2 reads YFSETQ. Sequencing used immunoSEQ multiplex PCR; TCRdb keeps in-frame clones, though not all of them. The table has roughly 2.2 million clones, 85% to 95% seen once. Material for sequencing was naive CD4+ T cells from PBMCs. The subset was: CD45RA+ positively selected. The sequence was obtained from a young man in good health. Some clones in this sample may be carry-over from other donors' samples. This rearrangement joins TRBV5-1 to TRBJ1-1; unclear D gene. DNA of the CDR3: TGCGCCAGCAGCAAACAGATTAACACTGAAGCTTTCTTT. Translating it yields CASSKQINTEAFF.